This TCR beta chain was identified during a study of shared clonotypes between healthy human individuals. Study background: Donors, aged 18 to 49, were a couple of women and three men.

Study results and caveats: Blood was the only sampled material, and tissue repertoires likely differ.

The donors were all Caucasian adults (living in Nashville, Tennessee). Naive CD45RA+ and memory CD45RA-negative subsets were split from CD4+ cells. The CDR3 is 13 amino acids. Germline assignment: CDR1 MNHEY and CDR2 SMNVEV (reference sequence). With 7 bases removed from V and 2 bases from J, the gap between germline ends came to 11 bases. This table comes from immunoSEQ multiplex PCR, and its TCRdb copy is limited to in-frame clones, with some not included. The sample lists 150,000 to 200,000 clones, approximately 92% occurring once. Turning to this clone: The antigen is undetermined.

The rearrangement uses TRBV27 and TRBJ1-2, with D perhaps matching TRBD1 (6 bases). Input material: naive CD4+ T cells sorted from blood. This sample's subset: CD45RA+ positively selected. This sequence was found in a woman aged 30 to 39 in good health. The CDR3 nucleotides read TGTGCCAGCACTCAGGACAGAAACTATGGCTACACCTTC. It encodes CASTQDRNYGYTF.